The clone carrying this TCR beta chain was seen only a few times. This sample is drawn from a study of control samples from healthy donors and cancer patients. The germline gives CDR1 SNHLY, CDR2 FYNNEI. The V segment lost 1 base and the J segment 5 bases; nucleotides outside the gene matches: 0. The CDR3 consists of 14 residues. Sequencing was performed with immunoSEQ multiplex PCR; in TCRdb, only in-frame clones are kept and a portion is missing. The sample lists 130,000 or so clones; roughly 88% were seen once. The sample comprised blood. J is TRBJ2-5 and V is TRBV2; 11 bases fit TRBD2. The sequence was collected from a man aged 50 or older in good health. CDR3 sequence (DNA): TGTGCCAGCAGTGAAGGGACTAGCGGGGAGACCCAGTACTTC. Encoded protein: CASSEGTSGETQYF. Full variable domain (outside the CDR3, taken from reference TRBV2 and TRBJ2-5): EPEVTQTPSHQVTQMGQEVILRCVPISNHLYFYWYRQILGQKVEFLVSFYNNEISEKSEIFDDQFSVERPDGSNFTLKIRSTKLEDSAMYFCASSEGTSGETQYFGPGTRLLVL.